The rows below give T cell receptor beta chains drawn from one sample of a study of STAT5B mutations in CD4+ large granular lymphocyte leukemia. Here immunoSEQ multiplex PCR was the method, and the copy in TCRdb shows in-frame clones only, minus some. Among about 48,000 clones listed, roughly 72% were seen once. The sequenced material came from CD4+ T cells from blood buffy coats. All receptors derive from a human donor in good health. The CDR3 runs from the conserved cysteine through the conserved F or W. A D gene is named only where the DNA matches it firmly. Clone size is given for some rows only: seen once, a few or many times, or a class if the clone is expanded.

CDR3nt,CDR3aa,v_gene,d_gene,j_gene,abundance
TGTGCCACCCGTCGGCAGGGATCGAACACCGGGGAGCTGTTTTTT,CATRRQGSNTGELFF,TRBV15,NA,TRBJ2-2,few
TGTGCCAGCAGCTTATTCTCGTCAGTTCCGGCGAGCGAGCAGTACTTC,CASSLFSSVPASEQYF,TRBV7-8,NA,TRBJ2-7,NA
TGTGCCAGCTTGCGGGGTTTGAGCTCCTACGAGCAGTACTTC,CASLRGLSSYEQYF,TRBV6-1,NA,TRBJ2-7,NA
TGTGCCAGTACCCCAAGGCCCGGACTAGCGGGGTTGGACGAGCAGTACTTC,CASTPRPGLAGLDEQYF,TRBV19,TRBD2,TRBJ2-7,NA
TGTGCCAGCAGCTTATCGACCGGGATGAATGAGCAGTTCTTC,CASSLSTGMNEQFF,TRBV7-6,NA,TRBJ2-1,NA
TGTGCCAGCGGGGCGGGGGGCACCAACTATGGCTACACCTTC,CASGAGGTNYGYTF,TRBV2,NA,TRBJ1-2,NA
TGTGCCAGCAGACAGACCTTTTCAGGGGACCCTAGCACAGATACGCAGTATTTT,CASRQTFSGDPSTDTQYF,TRBV5-4,NA,TRBJ2-3,NA
TGTGCCAGCAGCGTAGGGACAGGGGGCGTAGAGACCCAGTACTTC,CASSVGTGGVETQYF,TRBV9,TRBD1,TRBJ2-5,NA
TGTGCCAGCATCCTGGACCGCACAGATACGCAGTATTTT,CASILDRTDTQYF,TRBV6-1,NA,TRBJ2-3,NA
TGTGCCAGCAGTGAAGCGTTCTCAGGGGCAAACACTGAAGCTTTCTTT,CASSEAFSGANTEAFF,TRBV6-1,NA,TRBJ1-1,NA
TGTGCCAGCAGCACCGGACTGGACACAGATACGCAGTATTTT,CASSTGLDTDTQYF,TRBV27,NA,TRBJ2-3,NA
TGTGCCAGCAGCACCCGGGACACCGGGGAGCTGTTTTTT,CASSTRDTGELFF,TRBV7-6,NA,TRBJ2-2,few
TGTGCCAGCAGTGCGGGGGGGCTACTCACAGATACGCAGTATTTT,CASSAGGLLTDTQYF,TRBV2,TRBD2,TRBJ2-3,NA
TGTGCCAGCAGCTTGGATGCGAAGAACTATGGCTACACCTTC,CASSLDAKNYGYTF,TRBV5-4,NA,TRBJ1-2,NA
TGTGCCAGCCTCCAGGGCGATTCACCCCTCCACTTT,CASLQGDSPLHF,TRBV7-9,NA,TRBJ1-6,few
TGCGCCAGCAGCCAAGACTTCGAGAGGAGCTTCACAGATACGCAGTATTTT,CASSQDFERSFTDTQYF,TRBV4-1,NA,TRBJ2-3,NA
TGCGCCAGCAGCTTGTCCTTAGGACAGGGGGAGATAAATACGCAGTATTTT,CASSLSLGQGEINTQYF,TRBV5-1,TRBD1,TRBJ2-3,NA
TGTGCCAGCTCACCCCCGGGGGGATTCAGCACAGATACGCAGTATTTT,CASSPPGGFSTDTQYF,TRBV18,TRBD2,TRBJ2-3,NA
TGTGCCTGGAGGGACAGGGGCCGCAATGAGCAGTTCTTC,CAWRDRGRNEQFF,TRBV30,TRBD1,TRBJ2-1,few
TGTGCCAGCAGCCAAGGGGAGGGGGGCTACACCTTC,CASSQGEGGYTF,TRBV4-2,NA,TRBJ1-2,few
TGCGCCAGCAGCTTTGAGGTGAACACTGAAGCTTTCTTT,CASSFEVNTEAFF,TRBV5-1,NA,TRBJ1-1,few
TGTGCCAGCAGCTTAGGAGGGGGACCGACCTACGAGCAGTACTTC,CASSLGGGPTYEQYF,TRBV11-3,NA,TRBJ2-7,NA